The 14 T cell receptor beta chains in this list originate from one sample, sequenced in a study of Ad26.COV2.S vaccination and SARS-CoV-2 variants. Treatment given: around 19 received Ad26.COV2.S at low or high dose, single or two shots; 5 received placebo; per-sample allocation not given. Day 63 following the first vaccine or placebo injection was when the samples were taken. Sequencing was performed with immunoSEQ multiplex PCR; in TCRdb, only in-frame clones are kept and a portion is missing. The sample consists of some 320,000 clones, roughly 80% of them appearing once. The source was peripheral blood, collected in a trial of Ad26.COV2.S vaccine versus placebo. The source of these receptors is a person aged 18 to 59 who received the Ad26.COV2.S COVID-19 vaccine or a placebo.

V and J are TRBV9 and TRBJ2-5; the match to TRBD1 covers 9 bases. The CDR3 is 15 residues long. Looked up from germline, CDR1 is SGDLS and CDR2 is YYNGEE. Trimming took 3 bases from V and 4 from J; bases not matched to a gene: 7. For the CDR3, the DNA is TGTGCCAGCAGCGCCAACACGGGACAGGGAGAGACCCAGTACTTC. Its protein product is CASSANTGQGETQYF.

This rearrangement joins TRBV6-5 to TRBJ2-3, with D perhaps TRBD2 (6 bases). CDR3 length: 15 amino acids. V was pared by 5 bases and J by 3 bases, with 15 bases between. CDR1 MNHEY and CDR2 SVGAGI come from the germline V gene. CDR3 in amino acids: CASSPPGVMTDTQYF. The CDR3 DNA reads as TGTGCCAGCAGTCCGCCGGGAGTCATGACAGATACGCAGTATTTT.

The DNA of the CDR3 is TGCGCCAGCAGCTTACCGGGCACGGAGACCCAGTACTTC. This codes for CASSLPGTETQYF. The genes are TRBV5-1 and TRBJ2-5, with D hard to call. V was shortened by 2 bases and J by 5 bases, with 10 bases between the two germline ends. Per the germline V gene, CDR1 is SGHRS and CDR2 is YFSETQ. The CDR3 is made up of 13 amino acids.

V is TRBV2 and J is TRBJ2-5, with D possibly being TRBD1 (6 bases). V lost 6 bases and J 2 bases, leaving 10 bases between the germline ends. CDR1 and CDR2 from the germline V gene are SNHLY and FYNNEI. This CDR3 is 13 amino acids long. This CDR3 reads CASSADRQETQYF. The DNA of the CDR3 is TGTGCCAGCAGCGCGGACAGACAAGAGACCCAGTACTTC.

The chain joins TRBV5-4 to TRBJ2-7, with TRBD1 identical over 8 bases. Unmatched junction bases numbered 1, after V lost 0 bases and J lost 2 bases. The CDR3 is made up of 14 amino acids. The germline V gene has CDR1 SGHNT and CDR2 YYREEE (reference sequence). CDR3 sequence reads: CASSLDRGTYEQYF. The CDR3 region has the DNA TGTGCCAGCAGCTTGGACAGGGGGACCTACGAGCAGTACTTC. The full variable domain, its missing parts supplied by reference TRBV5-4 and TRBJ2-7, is ETGVTQSPTHLIKTRGQQVTLRCSSQSGHNTVSWYQQALGQGPQFIFQYYREEENGRGNFPPRFSGLQFPNYSSELNVNALELDDSALYLCASSLDRGTYEQYFGPGTRLTVT.

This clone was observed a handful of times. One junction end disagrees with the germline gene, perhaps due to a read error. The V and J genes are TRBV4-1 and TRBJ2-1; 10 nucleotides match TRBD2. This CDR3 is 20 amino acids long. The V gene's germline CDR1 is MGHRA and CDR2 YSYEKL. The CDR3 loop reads CARSPGGSSGGRGSYNEQFF. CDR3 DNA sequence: TGCGCCCGCAGCCCGGGGGGGAGTAGCGGGGGGCGTGGCTCCTACAATGAGCAGTTCTTC.

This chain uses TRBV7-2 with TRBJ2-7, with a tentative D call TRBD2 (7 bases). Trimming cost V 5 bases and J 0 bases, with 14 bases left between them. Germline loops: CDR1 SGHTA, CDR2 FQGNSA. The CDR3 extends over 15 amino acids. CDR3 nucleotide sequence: TGTGCCAGCAGCCAAGGGGGGGTTAGCTCCTACGAGCAGTACTTC. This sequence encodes CASSQGGVSSYEQYF.

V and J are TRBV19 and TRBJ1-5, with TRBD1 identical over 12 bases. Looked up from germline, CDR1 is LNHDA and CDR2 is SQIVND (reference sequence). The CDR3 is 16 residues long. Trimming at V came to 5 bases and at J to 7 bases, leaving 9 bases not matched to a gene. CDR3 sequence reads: CASSDRDRGLGQPQHF. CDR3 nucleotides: TGTGCCAGTAGTGACAGGGACAGGGGGCTGGGACAGCCCCAGCATTTT.

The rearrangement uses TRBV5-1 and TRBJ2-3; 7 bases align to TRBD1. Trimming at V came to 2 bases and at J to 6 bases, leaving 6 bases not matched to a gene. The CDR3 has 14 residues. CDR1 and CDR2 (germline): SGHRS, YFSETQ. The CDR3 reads CASSLDRVGDTQYF. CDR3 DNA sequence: TGCGCCAGCAGCTTAGACAGGGTGGGGGATACGCAGTATTTT. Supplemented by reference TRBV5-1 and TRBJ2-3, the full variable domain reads KAGVTQTPRYLIKTRGQQVTLSCSPISGHRSVSWYQQTPGQGLQFLFEYFSETQRNKGNFPGRFSGRQFSNSRSEMNVSTLELGDSALYLCASSLDRVGDTQYFGPGTRLTVL.

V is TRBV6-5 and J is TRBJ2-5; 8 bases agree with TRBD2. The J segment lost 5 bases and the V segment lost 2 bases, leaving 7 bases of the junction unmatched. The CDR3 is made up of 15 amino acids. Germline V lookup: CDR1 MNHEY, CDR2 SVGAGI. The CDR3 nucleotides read TGTGCCAGCAGTTACCGGGGACTAGTCGGTGAGACCCAGTACTTC. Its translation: CASSYRGLVGETQYF.

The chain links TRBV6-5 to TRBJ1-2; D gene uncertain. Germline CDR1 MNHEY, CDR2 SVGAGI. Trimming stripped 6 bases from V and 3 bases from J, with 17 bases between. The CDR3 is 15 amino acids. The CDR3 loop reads CASSRGGVGDYGYTF. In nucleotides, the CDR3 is TGTGCCAGCAGCCGTGGCGGGGTCGGAGACTATGGCTACACCTTC.

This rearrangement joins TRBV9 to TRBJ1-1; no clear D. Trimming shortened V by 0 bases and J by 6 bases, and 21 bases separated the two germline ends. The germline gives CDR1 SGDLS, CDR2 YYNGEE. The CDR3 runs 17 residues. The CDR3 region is CASSVGVTMAGRPEAFF. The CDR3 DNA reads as TGTGCCAGCAGCGTAGGGGTTACGATGGCGGGTAGGCCTGAAGCTTTCTTT.

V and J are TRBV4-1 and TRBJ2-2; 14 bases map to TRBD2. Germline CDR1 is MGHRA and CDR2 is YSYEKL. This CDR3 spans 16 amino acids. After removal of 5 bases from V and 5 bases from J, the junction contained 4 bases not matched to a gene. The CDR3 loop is CASSRGTSGGTGELFF. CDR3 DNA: TGCGCCAGCAGCAGAGGGACTAGCGGGGGAACCGGGGAGCTGTTTTTT.

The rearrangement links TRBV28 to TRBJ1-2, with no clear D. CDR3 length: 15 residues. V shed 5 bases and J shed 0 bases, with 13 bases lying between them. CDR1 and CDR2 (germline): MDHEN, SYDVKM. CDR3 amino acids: CASSLLIGSNYGYTF. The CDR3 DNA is TGTGCCAGCAGTCTCCTGATAGGCTCTAACTATGGCTACACCTTC.